Sequencing of this T cell receptor (beta chain) was carried out in a study of shared clonotypes between healthy human individuals. Study observations and caveats: Against clonotypes common to all four donors, non-shared ones had lower generation probabilities. Compared with memory subsets, naive subsets generally had larger estimated richness. In a handful of donors, around 5.5% of naive CD4 clonotypes appeared in common.

Generated by immunoSEQ multiplex PCR, the TCRdb table keeps only in-frame clones and is missing some. The sample lists over a million clones; about 98% were seen once. Into CD45RA+ naive and CD45RA-negative memory subsets, the CD4+ cells were split. Germline CDR1 and CDR2: SGDLS and YYNGEE. This CDR3 has 15 residues. Losses at the gene ends were 2 bases for V and 5 bases for J; bases not matched to a gene: 8. Worth noting for this clone: The antigen is not known.

This receptor was obtained from a man under 40 in good health. The sample was naive CD4+ T cells sorted from blood. Subset in this sample: CD45RA+ positively selected. This chain links TRBV9 with TRBJ2-3; 7 nucleotides agree with TRBD2. In DNA, the CDR3 is TGTGCCAGCAGCGTTCTCAGCGGGATGGAAGATACGCAGTATTTT. It specifies CASSVLSGMEDTQYF.